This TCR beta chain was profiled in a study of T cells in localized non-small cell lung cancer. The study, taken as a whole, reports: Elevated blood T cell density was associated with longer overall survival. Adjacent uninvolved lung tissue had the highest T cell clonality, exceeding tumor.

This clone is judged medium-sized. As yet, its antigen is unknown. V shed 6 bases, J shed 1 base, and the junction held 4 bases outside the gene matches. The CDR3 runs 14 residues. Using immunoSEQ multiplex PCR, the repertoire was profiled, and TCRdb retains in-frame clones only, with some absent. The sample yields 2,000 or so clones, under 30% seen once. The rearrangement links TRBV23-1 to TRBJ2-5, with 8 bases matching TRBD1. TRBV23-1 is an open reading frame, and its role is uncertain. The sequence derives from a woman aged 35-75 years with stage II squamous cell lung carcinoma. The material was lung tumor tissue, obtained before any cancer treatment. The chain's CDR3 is CASSQGQGQETQYF. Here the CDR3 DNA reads TGCGCCAGCAGCCAAGGACAGGGCCAAGAGACCCAGTACTTC.